These T cell receptor beta chains were read from a single sample in a study of regulatory T cells in long-lasting Graves disease. Each CDR3 protein is one row after TCRdb ran MiXCR on the multiplex PCR reads. The sample shows 560,000 or so distinct CDR3 sequences, approximately 16% of them seen only once. These data also formed part of another study, on T cells in Graves' hyperthyroidism and ophthalmopathy.

The input for sequencing was peripheral blood mononuclear cells (PBMCs), taken at new diagnosis, from a patient treated with antithyroid drugs. All receptors come from a man younger than 30 with Graves disease. Each CDR3 is given with its conserved first and last residue. Some rows mark clone size as missing; the rest say once, few, many or name a class of expanded clone.

V gene: TRBV7-2
CDR3 length: 19
clone size: many
CDR3 protein: CASSLGIGWSGSGTDTQYF

V gene: TRBV12-5
CDR3 length: 14
clone size: few
CDR3 protein: CASGLAGTQEKLFF

V gene: TRBV9
CDR3 length: 14
clone size: many
CDR3 protein: CASSVSEGPYEQYF

V gene: TRBV30
CDR3 length: 14
clone size: NA
CDR3 protein: CAWSGGRGSSPLHF

V gene: TRBV7-9
CDR3 length: 14
clone size: few
CDR3 protein: CASTIQGREYEQFF

V gene: TRBV27
CDR3 length: 16
clone size: few
CDR3 protein: CASSLWVHGGANVLTF

V gene: TRBV5-6
CDR3 length: 16
clone size: few
CDR3 protein: CASSPGIQGMDSPLHF

V gene: TRBV10-2
CDR3 length: 13
clone size: NA
CDR3 protein: CASRGDQYNEQFF

V gene: TRBV9
CDR3 length: 12
clone size: NA
CDR3 protein: CASSEEGAEAFF

V gene: TRBV12-3/TRBV12-4
CDR3 length: 17
clone size: many
CDR3 protein: CASSPGLNSGSYNEQFF

V gene: TRBV5-1
CDR3 length: 15
clone size: many
CDR3 protein: CASSFGDISGNTIYF

V gene: TRBV30
CDR3 length: 14
clone size: many
CDR3 protein: CAWSLGGGAYTQYF

V gene: TRBV25-1
CDR3 length: 15
clone size: few
CDR3 protein: CASSERREGQETQYF

V gene: TRBV28
CDR3 length: 15
clone size: many
CDR3 protein: CASRKDGISYNEQFF

V gene: TRBV7-9
CDR3 length: 20
clone size: NA
CDR3 protein: CASSPKIGTSGSSLVDEQYF

V gene: TRBV12-3/TRBV12-4
CDR3 length: 16
clone size: once
CDR3 protein: CASSLEGLAGPYEQYF

V gene: TRBV7-2
CDR3 length: 15
clone size: NA
CDR3 protein: CASSENGPSYSPLHF

V gene: TRBV20-1
CDR3 length: 14
clone size: many
CDR3 protein: CSARGSGAPNEQFF

V gene: TRBV20-1
CDR3 length: 14
clone size: NA
CDR3 protein: CSARQGATNTEAFF

V gene: TRBV29-1
CDR3 length: 13
clone size: many
CDR3 protein: CSVLNHGADTQYF

V gene: TRBV6-1
CDR3 length: 14
clone size: NA
CDR3 protein: CASRRTGGTGELFF

V gene: TRBV6-2/TRBV6-3
CDR3 length: 13
clone size: many
CDR3 protein: CASSSTSGSAGYF

V gene: TRBV27
CDR3 length: 15
clone size: many
CDR3 protein: CASRNPLVTGDTQYF

V gene: TRBV10-3
CDR3 length: 13
clone size: many
CDR3 protein: CAISEPGWEGYTF

V gene: TRBV5-1
CDR3 length: 16
clone size: many
CDR3 protein: CASRPTTSGRPSEQYF

V gene: TRBV7-9
CDR3 length: 14
clone size: NA
CDR3 protein: CASSLATATGELFF

V gene: TRBV20-1
CDR3 length: 13
clone size: NA
CDR3 protein: CSARSDPYNEQFF

V gene: TRBV12-3/TRBV12-4
CDR3 length: 14
clone size: NA
CDR3 protein: CASSFWGPGNTIYF

V gene: TRBV7-9
CDR3 length: 18
clone size: few
CDR3 protein: CASSPTLRKGGNNSPLHF

V gene: TRBV9
CDR3 length: 14
clone size: NA
CDR3 protein: CASSDEQGDHIQYF

V gene: TRBV14
CDR3 length: 14
clone size: NA
CDR3 protein: CASSQESRNSPLHF

V gene: TRBV12-3/TRBV12-4
CDR3 length: 15
clone size: few
CDR3 protein: CASSFWDRVNQPQHF

V gene: TRBV4-2
CDR3 length: 15
clone size: NA
CDR3 protein: CASTTSADPGDTQYF

V gene: TRBV11-2
CDR3 length: 17
clone size: few
CDR3 protein: CASSLSGAYLAKNIQYF

V gene: TRBV5-1
CDR3 length: 12
clone size: many
CDR3 protein: CASSFAYNEQFF

V gene: TRBV19
CDR3 length: 16
clone size: few
CDR3 protein: CASSMQGEWGANVLTF

V gene: TRBV27
CDR3 length: 13
clone size: many
CDR3 protein: CASRTGGNTEAFF

V gene: TRBV27
CDR3 length: 14
clone size: NA
CDR3 protein: CASSPTDRGAGYTF

V gene: TRBV20-1
CDR3 length: 14
clone size: NA
CDR3 protein: CSARDPWRDNEQFF

V gene: TRBV5-4
CDR3 length: 15
clone size: NA
CDR3 protein: CASSLESSLNTEAFF

V gene: TRBV20-1
CDR3 length: 14
clone size: few
CDR3 protein: CSAPLAGPPYEQYF

V gene: TRBV12-3/TRBV12-4
CDR3 length: 17
clone size: many
CDR3 protein: CASSSSETSSWQETQYF

V gene: TRBV5-1
CDR3 length: 13
clone size: many
CDR3 protein: CASSFKANTEAFF

V gene: TRBV29-1
CDR3 length: 16
clone size: many
CDR3 protein: CSVVLAWGGFTDTQYF

V gene: TRBV30
CDR3 length: 15
clone size: NA
CDR3 protein: CAWSVRRQGAGELFF

V gene: TRBV6-1
CDR3 length: 14
clone size: few
CDR3 protein: CASRERATNEKLFF

V gene: TRBV20-1
CDR3 length: 14
clone size: NA
CDR3 protein: CSAFLAGSYNEQFF

V gene: TRBV18
CDR3 length: 14
clone size: many
CDR3 protein: CASSPPSDNEKLFF

V gene: TRBV6-5
CDR3 length: 14
clone size: few
CDR3 protein: CASSYHQTNTEAFF

V gene: TRBV27
CDR3 length: 13
clone size: many
CDR3 protein: CASSSQGNTEAFF

V gene: TRBV9
CDR3 length: 17
clone size: NA
CDR3 protein: CASSVVGLADRYNEQFF

V gene: TRBV9
CDR3 length: 17
clone size: NA
CDR3 protein: CASSVAGRGMGDYEQYF

V gene: TRBV12-3/TRBV12-4
CDR3 length: 15
clone size: many
CDR3 protein: CASSLGLAENTKQYF

V gene: TRBV11-2
CDR3 length: 17
clone size: many
CDR3 protein: CASSLRLLGRTYNEQFF

V gene: TRBV6-1
CDR3 length: 15
clone size: few
CDR3 protein: CASSGTGHSTDTQYF

V gene: TRBV29-1
CDR3 length: 14
clone size: NA
CDR3 protein: CSVVLTGANTEAFF

V gene: TRBV15
CDR3 length: 16
clone size: few
CDR3 protein: CATSRERQLLNAVQYF

V gene: TRBV18
CDR3 length: 15
clone size: many
CDR3 protein: CASSPWGGSYNEQFF

V gene: TRBV27
CDR3 length: 12
clone size: many
CDR3 protein: CASRGAGQPQHF